This is a list of T cell receptor beta chains from one sample in a study of T cell responses to AZD1222 COVID-19 vaccine. Only in-frame clones appear in the TCRdb table, and some are missing; sequencing was by immunoSEQ multiplex PCR. Of approximately 130,000 clones detected, approximately 90% appear once; the ten largest clones hold 4% to 4.5%. The input for sequencing was peripheral blood, taken 28 days after the second dose of the MenACWY control vaccine. The origin of the receptors is an adult who received the MenACWY meningococcal vaccine as a control. CDR3s include the opening cysteine and the closing phenylalanine or tryptophan. The D gene is left open where the match is weak. Clone size is stated in some rows and not others, as once, few, many or a class when expanded.

>TRBJ2-7|-|-|TRBV4-2
CASSQSRDGSYEQYF
TGTGCCAGCAGCCAGTCCCGCGACGGGAGCTACGAGCAGTACTTC
>TRBJ1-6|few|-|TRBV10-2
CASRGDISYNSPLHF
TGCGCCAGCCGGGGAGACATCTCCTATAATTCACCCCTCCACTTT
>TRBJ1-2|-|-|TRBV5-1
CASSLAGYGYTF
TGCGCCAGCAGCTTGGCGGGCTATGGCTACACCTTC
>TRBJ2-2|-|TRBD1|TRBV11-3
CASSLRTGVGELFF
TGTGCCAGCAGCCTCCGGACAGGGGTCGGGGAGCTGTTTTTT
>TRBJ2-5|-|-|TRBV19
CASAMGGGEETQYF
TGTGCCAGTGCTATGGGGGGCGGGGAAGAGACCCAGTACTTC
>TRBJ2-3|once|TRBD2|TRBV27
CASSLLKAGATDTQYF
TGTGCCAGCAGTTTATTGAAGGCGGGAGCCACAGATACGCAGTATTTT
>TRBJ1-3|-|-|TRBV25-1
CASSDSLGKGGNTIYF
TGTGCCAGCAGTGACTCCTTAGGAAAAGGCGGAAACACCATATATTTT
>TRBJ1-6|-|TRBD1|TRBV27
CASSRDRANSPLHF
TGTGCCAGCAGCCGGGACAGGGCGAATTCACCCCTCCACTTT
>TRBJ1-5|-|TRBD1|TRBV19
CASSPGTGGLSQPQHF
TGTGCCAGTAGTCCCGGGACAGGGGGCTTAAGTCAGCCCCAGCATTTT
>TRBJ2-3|-|-|TRBV20-1
CSASLGGGPTDTQYF
TGCAGTGCTAGTTTGGGAGGGGGGCCCACAGATACGCAGTATTTT
>TRBJ1-5|-|-|TRBV5-4
CASSLGARSNQPQHF
TGTGCCAGCAGCTTGGGGGCGCGTAGCAATCAGCCCCAGCATTTT
>TRBJ2-3|-|-|TRBV7-9
CASSRILRFDTQYF
TGTGCCAGCAGCCGCATACTGCGATTCGATACGCAGTATTTT
>TRBJ2-6|-|-|TRBV9
CASSVTNGTLYLSGANVLTF
TGTGCCAGCAGCGTAACCAACGGGACACTATATCTCTCTGGGGCCAACGTCCTGACTTTC
>TRBJ1-6|few|-|TRBV5-1
CASSQTGGGNSPLHF
TGCGCCAGCAGCCAAACAGGAGGGGGTAATTCACCCCTCCACTTT
>TRBJ2-7|-|-|TRBV27
CASSLGGTGVYEQYF
TGTGCCAGCAGTTTAGGTGGGACTGGGGTCTACGAGCAGTACTTC
>TRBJ1-5|-|TRBD1|TRBV27
CASRRTGVQPQHF
TGTGCCAGCAGGCGGACAGGGGTTCAGCCCCAGCATTTT
>TRBJ2-7|-|-|TRBV6-1
CASSEAGISYEQYF
TGTGCCAGCAGTGAAGCGGGGATATCCTACGAGCAGTACTTC
>TRBJ2-7|-|-|TRBV5-5
CASSSGLLLYEQYF
TGTGCCAGCAGCTCCGGGTTACTGCTGTACGAGCAGTACTTC
>TRBJ1-4|-|-|TRBV3-1/TRBV3-2
CASSQGVRNEKLFF
TGTGCCAGCAGCCAAGGGGTCAGGAATGAAAAACTGTTTTTT
>TRBJ1-2|once|TRBD1|TRBV28
CASSTVGQGDGYTF
TGTGCCAGCAGCACCGTGGGGCAGGGGGATGGCTACACCTTC
>TRBJ1-2|-|TRBD1|TRBV2
CASSETGGNLSF
TGTGCCAGCAGTGAAACAGGGGGGAACCTCTCCTTC
>TRBJ1-1|-|TRBD1|TRBV10-3
CAFCESNLGGSLTEAFF
TGTGCCTTCTGTGAGTCGAATCTAGGGGGCTCCCTCACTGAAGCTTTCTTT
>TRBJ2-2|-|-|TRBV7-9
CASSWKNTGELFF
TGTGCCAGCAGCTGGAAGAACACCGGGGAGCTGTTTTTT
>TRBJ1-1|once|TRBD1|TRBV7-2
CASSPMTGGTEAFF
TGTGCCAGCAGCCCCATGACAGGGGGCACTGAAGCTTTCTTT
>TRBJ1-6|-|TRBD1|TRBV2
CASSTRDSYNSPLHF
TGTGCCAGCAGTACCCGGGACAGCTATAATTCACCCCTCCACTTT
>TRBJ1-1|-|-|TRBV4-2
CATRPEKNTEAFF
TGTGCCACCCGACCGGAAAAGAACACTGAAGCTTTCTTT
>TRBJ2-5|once|-|TRBV13
CASSLRDIRQETQYF
TGTGCCAGCAGCCTCCGGGACATCAGACAAGAGACCCAGTACTTC
>TRBJ2-3|-|TRBD2|TRBV4-2
CASSRRAGGGTDTQYF
TGTGCCAGCAGCCGCCGAGCGGGAGGTGGCACAGATACGCAGTATTTT
>TRBJ2-2|few|-|TRBV4-2
CASSQEGLQTGELFF
TGTGCCAGCAGCCAAGAGGGACTTCAAACCGGGGAGCTGTTTTTT
>TRBJ2-7|once|TRBD2|TRBV28
CASSLPYGGGTYEQYF
TGTGCCAGCAGTTTACCCTACGGGGGGGGGACCTACGAGCAGTACTTC
>TRBJ2-5|-|TRBD2|TRBV7-2
CASSFPSGGETQYF
TGTGCCAGCAGCTTCCCCTCGGGAGGCGAGACCCAGTACTTC
>TRBJ2-5|-|-|TRBV19
CASSISETQYF
TGTGCCAGTAGTATTTCCGAGACCCAGTACTTC
>TRBJ2-1|medium-sized|-|TRBV4-1
CASSQDMNEQFF
TGCGCCAGCAGCCAAGATATGAATGAGCAGTTCTTC
>TRBJ1-1|-|-|TRBV19
CASLPRGGGRENTEAFF
TGTGCCAGTCTCCCGAGGGGGGGAGGCAGGGAGAACACTGAAGCTTTCTTT
>TRBJ2-7|-|-|TRBV9
CASSVDPGYEQYF
TGTGCCAGCAGCGTAGACCCGGGCTACGAGCAGTACTTC
>TRBJ1-6|-|-|TRBV5-1
CASSLAWGENSPLHF
TGCGCCAGCAGCTTGGCCTGGGGAGAGAATTCACCCCTCCACTTT
>TRBJ2-5|-|-|TRBV5-1
CASSLLEGVKTQYF
TGCGCCAGCAGCTTACTAGAGGGTGTTAAGACCCAGTACTTC
>TRBJ2-5|-|-|TRBV18
CASSPPPVAETQYF
TGTGCCAGCTCACCTCCCCCCGTAGCGGAGACCCAGTACTTC
>TRBJ2-6|-|TRBD1|TRBV28
CASRGTKLDRGVPTSSGANVLTF
TGTGCCAGCAGAGGAACAAAATTGGACAGGGGGGTTCCGACCAGCTCTGGGGCCAACGTCCTGACTTTC
>TRBJ2-1|-|-|TRBV5-1
CASSSGLNEQFF
TGCGCCAGCAGCTCCGGGCTCAATGAGCAGTTCTTC
>TRBJ2-3|-|TRBD1|TRBV2
CASSGDRGTQYF
TGTGCCAGCAGTGGGGACAGGGGAACGCAGTATTTT
>TRBJ2-2|-|-|TRBV29-1
CSVGKGTRELFF
TGCAGCGTTGGTAAAGGGACCAGGGAGCTGTTTTTT
>TRBJ2-5|-|TRBD1|TRBV18
CASSPDRGSQETQYF
TGTGCCAGCTCACCGGACAGGGGAAGTCAAGAGACCCAGTACTTC
>TRBJ2-1|-|TRBD2|TRBV6-5
CASTHPGGRIFF
TGTGCCAGCACCCACCCGGGGGGGCGAATTTTCTTC
>TRBJ1-4|-|-|TRBV5-1
CASSFEGTPNEKLFF
TGCGCCAGCAGCTTTGAGGGGACACCTAATGAAAAACTGTTTTTT
>TRBJ2-1|-|TRBD2|TRBV27
CASRLHLSGSRDNEQFF
TGTGCCAGCAGGCTGCACCTTAGCGGGAGTCGCGACAATGAGCAGTTCTTC
>TRBJ1-2|-|TRBD1|TRBV19
CASSRQGSNYGYTF
TGTGCCAGTAGTAGACAGGGTTCTAACTATGGCTACACCTTC
>TRBJ1-5|-|-|TRBV30
CAWRQGGGNQPQHF
TGTGCCTGGAGACAGGGAGGAGGCAATCAGCCCCAGCATTTT
>TRBJ2-1|once|-|TRBV19
CASQRDFLSYNEQFF
TGTGCCAGCCAAAGGGACTTCCTGTCCTACAATGAGCAGTTCTTC
>TRBJ1-3|-|-|TRBV27
CASPLVRLNTIYF
TGTGCCAGCCCCCTGGTACGGCTTAACACCATATATTTT